Listed below are T cell receptor beta chains from one sample, sequenced in a study of cytomegalovirus exposure and HLA in healthy donors. Method: immunoSEQ multiplex PCR; TCRdb's copy keeps in-frame clones and lacks some. The sample holds more than 100,000 clones; approximately 82% are singletons and the top ten take roughly 1.4%. The sequencing input was PBMCs. The receptors originated from a man aged 40-50 years in good health and CMV-seronegative. CDR3s include the opening cysteine and the closing phenylalanine or tryptophan. The D gene is left open where the match is weak. Some rows have no size entry. The others give once, few or many, or a class for an expanded clone.

V: TRBV6-1
size: NA
D: TRBD2
J: TRBJ2-7
CDR3: CASSGGASGRGTYYEQYF
DNA: TGTGCCAGCAGTGGGGGGGCTAGCGGGAGGGGAACCTATTACGAGCAGTACTTC

V: TRBV7-6
size: NA
D: TRBD2
J: TRBJ2-1
CDR3: CASSRTPGTSDRASYNEQFF
DNA: TGTGCCAGCAGCCGGACCCCCGGGACTAGCGACCGAGCATCCTACAATGAGCAGTTCTTC

V: TRBV2
size: NA
D: TRBD1
J: TRBJ2-2
CDR3: CASSPQGAGELFF
DNA: TGTGCCAGCAGTCCACAGGGGGCCGGGGAGCTGTTTTTT

V: TRBV5-1
size: NA
D: NA
J: TRBJ2-1
CDR3: CASSFGGPNEQFF
DNA: TGCGCCAGCAGCTTCGGAGGGCCCAATGAGCAGTTCTTC

V: TRBV14
size: NA
D: NA
J: TRBJ1-2
CDR3: CASSHKITEGGYTF
DNA: TGTGCCAGCAGCCATAAAATCACAGAGGGTGGCTACACCTTC

V: TRBV29-1
size: NA
D: NA
J: TRBJ1-1
CDR3: CSVEEGTGNTEAFF
DNA: TGCAGCGTTGAAGAGGGAACAGGGAACACTGAAGCTTTCTTT

V: TRBV2
size: NA
D: NA
J: TRBJ1-5
CDR3: CASSSQGSNQPQHF
DNA: TGTGCCAGCAGCTCCCAGGGTAGCAATCAGCCCCAGCATTTT

V: TRBV11-3
size: NA
D: TRBD1
J: TRBJ2-1
CDR3: CASSPSSAGTGLGEQFF
DNA: TGTGCCAGCAGCCCTTCAAGCGCGGGGACAGGGCTAGGGGAGCAGTTCTTC

V: TRBV10-3
size: NA
D: TRBD1
J: TRBJ1-1
CDR3: CAMRTGRNTEAFF
DNA: TGTGCCATGCGGACAGGGCGGAACACTGAAGCTTTCTTT

V: TRBV7-3
size: NA
D: NA
J: TRBJ1-2
CDR3: CASSLGRSGYGYTF
DNA: TGTGCCAGCAGCTTAGGGAGGTCCGGCTATGGCTACACCTTC

V: TRBV15
size: NA
D: TRBD2
J: TRBJ2-1
CDR3: CATSPLYQAGGYRFF
DNA: TGTGCCACCAGTCCATTGTATCAAGCGGGGGGGTATAGGTTCTTC

V: TRBV5-1
size: NA
D: TRBD2
J: TRBJ2-3
CDR3: CASSFPAGSSDTQYF
DNA: TGCGCCAGCAGCTTCCCAGCGGGGAGTTCAGATACGCAGTATTTT

V: TRBV5-1
size: once
D: TRBD2
J: TRBJ2-5
CDR3: CASSSVLAGDLETQYF
DNA: TGCGCCAGCAGCTCTGTACTAGCGGGAGATCTAGAGACCCAGTACTTC

V: TRBV7-3
size: NA
D: TRBD2
J: TRBJ2-3
CDR3: CASSSQGGTQYF
DNA: TGTGCCAGCAGTTCTCAGGGAGGGACGCAGTATTTT

V: TRBV21-1
size: few
D: NA
J: TRBJ1-5
CDR3: CASSKKTSGTANQPQHF
DNA: TGTGCCAGCAGCAAAAAGACTTCCGGGACAGCAAATCAGCCCCAGCATTTT

V: TRBV30
size: NA
D: TRBD1
J: TRBJ1-5
CDR3: CAWRTGDSNQPQHF
DNA: TGTGCCTGGAGGACAGGGGATAGCAATCAGCCCCAGCATTTT

V: TRBV7-9
size: NA
D: NA
J: TRBJ2-7
CDR3: CSSSSQGYEQYF
DNA: TGTTCCAGCAGCTCACAGGGCTACGAGCAGTACTTC

V: TRBV7-2
size: NA
D: NA
J: TRBJ2-3
CDR3: CASSLGADTDTQYF
DNA: TGTGCCAGCAGCTTGGGAGCGGACACAGATACGCAGTATTTT

V: TRBV7-9
size: NA
D: NA
J: TRBJ1-2
CDR3: CASSLQGLLNYGYTF
DNA: TGTGCCAGCAGCCTACAGGGCCTCTTAAACTATGGCTACACCTTC

V: TRBV7-2
size: NA
D: NA
J: TRBJ2-5
CDR3: CASSPVRGLQETQYF
DNA: TGTGCCAGCAGCCCGGTGCGGGGGCTTCAAGAGACCCAGTACTTC

V: TRBV9
size: NA
D: TRBD2
J: TRBJ2-3
CDR3: CASSPTSGRSAGTDTQYF
DNA: TGTGCCAGCAGCCCGACTAGCGGGAGGAGTGCAGGCACAGATACGCAGTATTTT

V: TRBV5-6
size: NA
D: TRBD1
J: TRBJ2-5
CDR3: CASSSQQGAGETQYF
DNA: TGTGCCAGCAGCTCACAACAGGGGGCTGGGGAGACCCAGTACTTC

V: TRBV28
size: NA
D: TRBD1
J: TRBJ1-1
CDR3: CASSSITDRMISNTEAFF
DNA: TGTGCCAGCAGTTCGATAACGGACAGGATGATTAGCAACACTGAAGCTTTCTTT

V: TRBV7-6
size: NA
D: NA
J: TRBJ2-3
CDR3: CASSLSAEGLGADTQYF
DNA: TGTGCCAGCAGCTTAAGCGCGGAGGGCCTCGGGGCAGATACGCAGTATTTT

V: TRBV5-1
size: NA
D: NA
J: TRBJ2-2
CDR3: CASNPDPRGGELFF
DNA: TGCGCCAGCAACCCAGACCCCAGGGGCGGGGAGCTGTTTTTT

V: TRBV13
size: NA
D: NA
J: TRBJ2-3
CDR3: CASSLGPGWADTQYF
DNA: TGTGCCAGCAGCTTAGGACCGGGGTGGGCAGATACGCAGTATTTT